This T cell receptor (beta chain) stems from a study of CD8+CD57+ T cells in acquired aplastic anemia. Looking at the study overall: Across the sorted CD4+ and CD8+ cells, DNA amounts averaged roughly 3.5 ug.

Those patients picked for sequencing had displayed CD8+CD57+ cell expansion on flow cytometry. The patients, all of them, had severe acquired aplastic anemia. Germline CDR1 reads SGHAT; CDR2 reads FQNNGV. V gave up 5 bases and J gave up 3 bases; unmatched junction bases: 11. The CDR3 runs 16 residues. General study findings and limits: Patients and controls were not found to differ significantly in CD8+ Simpson's diversity. Found in both controls and patients were around 31 CD8+ CDR3 sequences.

Notes on this clonotype: Antigen unknown.

Investigators profiled TCR beta VDJ and CDR3 from genomic DNA template. TCRdb passed the reads through MiXCR, listing each CDR3 protein once. The table has about 200,000 distinct CDR3 sequences, over 40% seen once; the top ten hold just under 20%. The chain joins TRBV11-2 to TRBJ2-7, with TRBD1 matching over 9 bases. The specimen was sorted CD4+, CD8+, or CD8+CD57+ T cells (not recorded which) from PBMCs. The TCR originated in a human donor with aplastic anemia. Written as DNA, the CDR3 is TGTGCCAGCAGCCAGAGCGCCGCGACAGGGGGCTACGAGCAGTACTTC. Translating it yields CASSQSAATGGYEQYF.